This T cell receptor (beta chain) was observed in a study of somatic mutations in cytotoxic T cells in rheumatoid arthritis. Sequenced by immunoSEQ multiplex PCR; TCRdb stores in-frame clones only, minus some. The table shows under 35,000 clones, with about 87% occurring only once. Findings of the study overall: Within 8 of 65 patients, the single biggest CD8+ clone made up more than 20% of CD8+ cells.

Turning to this clone: Antigen unknown.

V was clipped by 2 bases and J by 0 bases, with 4 bases between them. The germline CDR1 and CDR2 sequences are SGDLS and YYNGEE. The length of the CDR3 is 13 residues. The sample taken for sequencing was CD8+ T cells sorted from blood. The receptor was isolated from an adult with rheumatoid arthritis. V usage is TRBV9 and J usage is TRBJ2-3, with D uncertain. CDR3 amino acids: CASSVGSTDTQYF. Written as DNA, the CDR3 is TGTGCCAGCAGCGTCGGGAGCACAGATACGCAGTATTTT.